These 22 T cell receptor beta chains originate from one sample sequenced in a study of Ad26.COV2.S vaccination and SARS-CoV-2 variants. Measured with immunoSEQ multiplex PCR; TCRdb has only the in-frame clones, and not every one. The repertoire consists of approximately 150,000 clones, with around 86% occurring once and the leading ten covering 4% to 6%. Sequenced material: peripheral blood, taken after recovery from COVID-19. The source is a human donor who had recovered from COVID-19.

This chain links TRBV5-4 with TRBJ2-1; 14 bases fit TRBD2. CDR3 size: 16 residues. Germline lookup yields CDR1 SGHNT and CDR2 YYREEE (reference sequence). With V trimmed by 2 bases and J by 9 bases, 7 bases remained unmatched. CDR3 bases: TGTGCCAGCAGCTTAACCGGGACTAGCGGGGGCGGTGAGCAGTTCTTC. Residues: CASSLTGTSGGGEQFF.

The genes are TRBV11-3 and TRBJ2-1, with a tentative D call TRBD2 (5 bases). Trimming cost V 5 bases and J 0 bases, with 11 bases left between them. The CDR3 is 15 amino acids. From germline, CDR1 is SGHNT and CDR2 YENEEA. The CDR3 nucleotides are TGTGCCAGCAGCCGTGGACTGATCTCCTACAATGAGCAGTTCTTC. It encodes CASSRGLISYNEQFF.

The table lists this clone with a count of one. The chain is built from TRBV28 and TRBJ2-1; TRBD2 is a possible D gene (6 bases). Trimming removed 5 bases at V and 2 bases at J, with 16 bases between. Germline lookup yields CDR1 MDHEN and CDR2 SYDVKM. The CDR3 spans 16 residues. The DNA for the CDR3 is TGTGCCAGCAGTCCAAGACTAGTCTCAGCCTACAATGAGCAGTTCTTC. Amino acid sequence: CASSPRLVSAYNEQFF.

The J gene is TRBJ2-1, the V gene TRBV3-1 (or the pseudogene TRBV3-2), with 11 bases identical to TRBD2. Per germline, CDR1 LGHDT and CDR2 YNNKEL (reference sequence). The CDR3 has 15 residues. Trimming removed 4 bases from V and 5 bases from J; junction bases left unmatched: 4. The CDR3 here is CASSLSGGADNEQFF. The CDR3 nucleotides are TGTGCCAGCAGCCTTAGCGGGGGGGCGGACAATGAGCAGTTCTTC.

The chain is built from TRBV12-3 or TRBV12-4 and TRBJ2-5; no reliable D call. There are 13 residues in the CDR3. Trimming removed 3 bases from V and 5 bases from J, with 10 bases in between. CDR3 amino acids: CASSFGSQETQYF. CDR3 nucleotide sequence: TGTGCCAGCAGTTTCGGCAGCCAGGAGACCCAGTACTTC.

V usage is TRBV27 and J usage is TRBJ1-6; D remains unclear. Trimming left V 5 bases short and J 3 bases short, with 5 bases between. Germline CDR1 MNHEY, CDR2 SMNVEV (reference sequence). There are 13 residues in the CDR3. CDR3 nucleotide sequence: TGTGCCAGCAGTCCTGGCTATAATTCACCCCTCCACTTT. It specifies CASSPGYNSPLHF.

CDR3 sequence: CASSSPGGPMDEQYF. The CDR3 DNA is TGTGCCAGCAGTTCCCCAGGGGGTCCCATGGACGAGCAGTACTTC. The rearrangement links TRBV28 to TRBJ2-7, with 7 bases fitting TRBD1. V shed 4 bases and J 5 bases; nucleotides not matched to a gene: 11. Germline V gene sequence: CDR1 MDHEN, CDR2 SYDVKM. The CDR3 extends over 15 amino acids.

This chain joins TRBV28 and TRBJ1-5, with D possibly matching TRBD1 (5 bases). CDR1 and CDR2 (germline): MDHEN, SYDVKM. Trimming removed 6 bases at V and 4 bases at J, with 16 bases between. The CDR3 length is 15 residues. CDR3 in amino acids: CASSPPDRTNQPQHF. CDR3 sequence (DNA): TGTGCCAGCAGCCCCCCCGACAGAACTAATCAGCCCCAGCATTTT.

This chain uses TRBV12-3 or TRBV12-4 with TRBJ2-7, with D possibly being TRBD1 (5 bases). The CDR3 is 12 amino acids. Trimming left V 7 bases short and J 6 bases short, with 13 bases between. CDR3 region: CASKGRDFEQYF. CDR3 bases: TGTGCCAGCAAGGGCAGGGATTTCGAGCAGTACTTC.

This chain connects TRBV27 to TRBJ2-1; no reliable D call. Trimming took 7 bases from V and 0 from J, leaving 10 bases between them. This CDR3 has 14 residues. The germline V gene encodes CDR1 MNHEY and CDR2 SMNVEV (reference sequence). The CDR3 region is CASTWAGSYNEQFF. The CDR3 coding sequence is TGTGCCAGCACCTGGGCCGGCTCCTACAATGAGCAGTTCTTC.

The chain joins TRBV3-1 (or the pseudogene TRBV3-2) to TRBJ2-6; D ambiguous. Germline V CDR1 and CDR2: LGHDT, YNNKEL (reference sequence). The germline V and J ends were trimmed by 2 bases and 4 bases, with 9 bases remaining between them. CDR3 length equals 15 residues. This chain's CDR3 is CASSQLYLGANVLTF. CDR3 in DNA: TGTGCCAGCAGCCAACTCTATTTAGGGGCCAACGTCCTGACTTTC.

The chain recombines TRBV28 with TRBJ2-2; TRBD1 is a possible D gene (5 bases). Germline V CDR1 and CDR2: MDHEN, SYDVKM. V was cut by 4 bases and J by 0 bases, with 9 bases left in between. There are 15 residues in the CDR3. CDR3 residues: CASSSGFANTGELFF. CDR3 nucleotides: TGTGCCAGCAGTTCAGGGTTTGCGAACACCGGGGAGCTGTTTTTT.

This chain uses TRBV19 with TRBJ2-2; possibly TRBD1 or TRBD2 for D (6 bases each). This CDR3 spans 15 amino acids. Looked up from germline, CDR1 is LNHDA and CDR2 is SQIVND (reference sequence). The germline V and J ends were trimmed by 8 bases and 2 bases, with 15 bases remaining between them. CDR3 region: CASQIGGINTGELFF. The CDR3 nucleotides read TGTGCCAGTCAAATAGGGGGGATTAACACCGGGGAGCTGTTTTTT. The full variable domain, completed using reference TRBV19 and TRBJ2-2, is DGGITQSPKYLFRKEGQNVTLSCEQNLNHDAMYWYRQDPGQGLRLIYYSQIVNDFQKGDIAEGYSVSREKKESFPLTVTSAQKNPTAFYLCASQIGGINTGELFFGEGSRLTVL.

The CDR3 reads CASSLVGILSSNTGELFF. For the CDR3, the DNA is TGCGCCAGCAGCTTGGTTGGCATACTATCCTCGAACACCGGGGAGCTGTTTTTT. The chain recombines TRBV5-1 with TRBJ2-2; no clear D gene. Germline V lookup: CDR1 SGHRS, CDR2 YFSETQ. The CDR3 runs to 18 residues. Trimming took off 0 bases at V and 0 bases at J, with 15 bases between the two ends.

The gene calls are TRBV7-9 and TRBJ1-1; D is possibly TRBD1 (5 bases). This CDR3 comprises 14 residues. Germline V gives CDR1 SEHNR, CDR2 FQNEAQ (reference sequence). Between the trimmed V and J ends, which lost 6 bases and 1 base, there was a span of 12 bases. The CDR3 spells CASRLGTSNTEAFF. DNA of the CDR3: TGTGCCAGCAGGCTGGGGACGTCGAACACTGAAGCTTTCTTT.

The rearrangement links TRBV27 to TRBJ2-7, with 7 bases that match TRBD2. The CDR3 has 15 amino acids. Unmatched junction bases numbered 9, after V lost 5 bases and J lost 2 bases. Germline V gives CDR1 MNHEY, CDR2 SMNVEV (reference sequence). The CDR3 sequence: CASSLFLGGTYEQYF. The CDR3 DNA reads TGTGCCAGCAGTCTCTTCTTGGGGGGGACCTACGAGCAGTACTTC.

V and J are TRBV7-2 and TRBJ2-5; no definite D call. The germline V gene has CDR1 SGHTA and CDR2 FQGNSA. With 3 bases removed from V and 4 bases from J, the gap between germline ends came to 12 bases. This CDR3 contains 14 residues. CDR3 in DNA: TGTGCCAGCAGCTTCCTAAGGGTCCGAGAGACCCAGTACTTC. Amino acid sequence: CASSFLRVRETQYF.

The chain links TRBV5-1 to TRBJ1-6; a weak D match, TRBD1 (6 bases). Trimming removed 7 bases at V and 7 bases at J, with 18 bases between. CDR3 length: 15 residues. CDR1 is SGHRS and CDR2 is YFSETQ in the germline V gene. The CDR3 bases are TGCGCCAGCTCGAGCCGGGACACGCAAAATTCACCCCTCCACTTT. Protein product: CASSSRDTQNSPLHF.

The CDR3 spells CAIRGVNYGYTF. For the CDR3, the DNA is TGTGCCATCAGGGGCGTTAACTATGGCTACACCTTC. The chain is built from TRBV10-3 and TRBJ1-2, with D hard to call. CDR1 is ENHRY, CDR2 SYGVKD, per germline. The V gene lost 6 bases and the J gene lost 1 base, with 6 bases spanning the gap. This CDR3 is 12 amino acids long.

The gene calls are TRBV7-8 and TRBJ2-5; D remains unclear. CDR1 and CDR2 from the germline V gene are SGHVS and FQNEAQ. Trimming pared 1 base from V and 3 bases from J, leaving 9 bases between. The CDR3 is 14 residues long. Here the CDR3 DNA reads TGTGCCAGCAGCTTAGAGCTGTTTAAAGAGACCCAGTACTTC. Amino acid sequence: CASSLELFKETQYF.

This chain links TRBV7-2 with TRBJ2-7; D not resolved. Germline lookup yields CDR1 SGHTA and CDR2 FQGNSA. V gave up 5 bases and J gave up 3 bases, with 14 bases separating them. CDR3 length equals 14 residues. DNA for the CDR3: TGTGCCAGCAGCCATTCGGGCAGCAACTACGAGCAGTACTTC. Translated: CASSHSGSNYEQYF.

The CDR3 protein is CAWSQGQKFSQGGYTF. The CDR3 nucleotides are TGTGCCTGGAGCCAGGGGCAGAAATTCTCCCAGGGCGGCTACACCTTC. V gene TRBV30 combines with J gene TRBJ1-2; D perhaps matches TRBD1 (6 bases). V dropped 3 bases and J dropped 8 bases, with 25 bases sitting between them. The CDR3 is 16 amino acids. In germline, CDR1 is GTSNPN, CDR2 SVGIG (reference sequence).